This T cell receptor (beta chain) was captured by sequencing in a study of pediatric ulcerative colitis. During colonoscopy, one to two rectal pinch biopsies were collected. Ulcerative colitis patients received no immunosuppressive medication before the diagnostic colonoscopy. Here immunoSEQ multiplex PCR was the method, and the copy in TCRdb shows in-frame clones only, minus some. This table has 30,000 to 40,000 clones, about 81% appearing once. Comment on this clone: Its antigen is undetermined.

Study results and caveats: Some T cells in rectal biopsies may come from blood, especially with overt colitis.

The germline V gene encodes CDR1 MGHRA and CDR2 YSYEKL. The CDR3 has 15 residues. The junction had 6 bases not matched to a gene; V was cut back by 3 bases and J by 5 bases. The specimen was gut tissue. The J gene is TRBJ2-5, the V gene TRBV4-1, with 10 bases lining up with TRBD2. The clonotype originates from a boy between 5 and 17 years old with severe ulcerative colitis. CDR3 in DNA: TGCGCCAGCAGCCATGAGCGGGGGGGCATGGAGACCCAGTACTTC. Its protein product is CASSHERGGMETQYF.